Shown below are 7 T cell receptor beta chains from a single sample sequenced in a study of PD-1 blockade in classical Hodgkin lymphoma. The time point is: newly diagnosed, previously untreated cHL patient sample. Researchers used magnetic negative selection to pull out pure CD4+ T cells from thawed PBMCs. Profiling relied on immunoSEQ multiplex PCR, and the TCRdb table lists in-frame clones only, not all of them. The sample consists of around 20,000 clones, over 80% of them appearing once. Sequencing used CD4+ T cells from blood. The receptors shown here come from a human donor with classical Hodgkin lymphoma.

The J gene is TRBJ2-1, the V gene TRBV28; 13 bases line up with TRBD2. The ends lost 7 bases at V and 7 bases at J; junction bases unmatched: 10. CDR1 MDHEN and CDR2 SYDVKM come from the germline V gene. The CDR3 is 16 residues long. The CDR3 reads CASTPSTSGRANEQFF. The CDR3, as DNA: TGTGCCAGCACGCCTTCAACTAGCGGGAGGGCGAATGAGCAGTTCTTC.

The gene calls are TRBV5-4 and TRBJ2-2, with D possibly being TRBD1 or TRBD2 (6 bases each). Trimming took off 1 base at V and 2 bases at J, with 12 bases between the two ends. Germline V gene lookup returns CDR1 SGHNT and CDR2 YYREEE (reference sequence). CDR3 length: 16 amino acids. The DNA for the CDR3 is TGTGCCAGCAGCTTGTCAGGAGGGACAAACACCGGGGAGCTGTTTTTT. Translating gives CASSLSGGTNTGELFF.

This chain joins TRBV28 and TRBJ2-6, with D possibly being TRBD1 (5 bases). CDR3 length: 15 amino acids. The V end was cut by 9 bases, the J end by 4 bases, with 16 bases between. CDR1 and CDR2 from the germline V gene are MDHEN and SYDVKM. This CDR3 reads CASRAGLLGANVLTF. The CDR3 region has the DNA TGTGCCAGTCGGGCAGGGCTTTTAGGGGCCAACGTCCTGACTTTC.

The gene calls are TRBV27 and TRBJ2-7; D is uncertain. This CDR3 is 16 amino acids long. Germline assignment: CDR1 MNHEY and CDR2 SMNVEV (reference sequence). V was pared by 4 bases and J by 3 bases, with 19 bases between. The CDR3 reads CASSYLGKGVSYEQYF. The CDR3 DNA sequence: TGTGCCAGCAGTTACCTCGGAAAAGGTGTGAGCTACGAGCAGTACTTC.

This clone was counted only a few times. The J gene is TRBJ1-1, the V gene TRBV19; no clear D gene. The length of the CDR3 is 12 residues. The ends were cut back, 6 bases at V and 1 base at J, with 6 bases in the middle. Germline V CDR1 and CDR2: LNHDA, SQIVND (reference sequence). This chain's CDR3 is CASSTKNTEAFF. The CDR3 DNA is TGTGCCAGTAGCACAAAGAACACTGAAGCTTTCTTT.

This clone was detected only a few times. The chain links TRBV2 to TRBJ2-3; D is unresolved. Per germline, CDR1 SNHLY and CDR2 FYNNEI. The length of the CDR3 is 15 residues. Trimming pared 1 base from V and 4 bases from J, leaving 12 bases between. CDR3 in DNA: TGTGCCAGCAGTGAAGAGTTAATGGGCGCAGATACGCAGTATTTT. This codes for CASSEELMGADTQYF.

The gene calls are TRBV28 and TRBJ1-4; TRBD1 is a possible D gene (6 bases). V lost 6 bases and J 5 bases, leaving 16 bases between the germline ends. The CDR3 is 15 residues long. Germline V gene sequence: CDR1 MDHEN, CDR2 SYDVKM. The CDR3, as DNA: TGTGCCAGCAGCCCTCAGTGGAGGGGGAATGAAAAACTGTTTTTT. Protein product: CASSPQWRGNEKLFF. The variable domain in full, with the rest retrieved from reference TRBV28 and TRBJ1-4, is DVKVTQSSRYLVKRTGEKVFLECVQDMDHENMFWYRQDPGLGLRLIYFSYDVKMKEKGDIPEGYSVSREKKERFSLILESASTNQTSMYLCASSPQWRGNEKLFFGSGTQLSVL.